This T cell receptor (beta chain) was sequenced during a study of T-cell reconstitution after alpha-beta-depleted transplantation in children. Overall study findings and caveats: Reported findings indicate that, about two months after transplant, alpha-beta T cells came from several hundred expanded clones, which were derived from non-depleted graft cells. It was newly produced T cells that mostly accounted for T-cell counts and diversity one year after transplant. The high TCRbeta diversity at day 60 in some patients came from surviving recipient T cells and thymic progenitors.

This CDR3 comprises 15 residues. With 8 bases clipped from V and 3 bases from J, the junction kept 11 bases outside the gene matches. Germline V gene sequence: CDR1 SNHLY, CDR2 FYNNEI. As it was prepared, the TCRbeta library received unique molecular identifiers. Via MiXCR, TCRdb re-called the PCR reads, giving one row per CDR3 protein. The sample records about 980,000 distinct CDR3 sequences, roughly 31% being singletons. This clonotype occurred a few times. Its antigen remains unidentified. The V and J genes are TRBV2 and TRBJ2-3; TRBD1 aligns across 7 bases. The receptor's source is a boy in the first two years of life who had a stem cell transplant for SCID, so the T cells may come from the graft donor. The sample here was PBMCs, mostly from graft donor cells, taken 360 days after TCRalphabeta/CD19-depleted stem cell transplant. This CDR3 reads CASPTDREETDTQYF. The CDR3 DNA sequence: TGTGCCAGCCCTACCGACAGGGAAGAGACAGATACGCAGTATTTT.